This section outlines one TCR beta chain sequence together with its context. As yet, its antigen is unknown. This record belongs to a study of T cells in Graves' hyperthyroidism and ophthalmopathy. Study-wide context: Peripheral blood draws took place at initial diagnosis, ahead of any treatment. Study conclusions and caveats: Model output signaled ophthalmopathy a median roughly 6 months ahead of onset. The majority of expanded thyroid clonotypes above 0.001 also appeared in blood. A model built on 13 V-J features separated ophthalmopathy from stable hyperthyroidism.

V lost 4 bases to trimming and J lost 4 bases; unmatched junction nucleotides: 9. The CDR3 has 16 residues. Germline V CDR1 and CDR2: MNHEY, SVGEGT. RNA transcripts yielded amplified TCR beta CDR3 regions. TCR CDR3 regions were first amplified by RT-PCR with HTBI primers. Via MiXCR, TCRdb re-called the multiplex PCR reads, giving one row per CDR3 protein. The sample consists of fewer than 750,000 distinct CDR3 sequences, roughly 15% of them appearing once. Sequenced: blood. This chain joins TRBV6-2 or TRBV6-3 and TRBJ2-2; 7 bases map to TRBD1. This sequence originates from a woman in her thirties or forties with Graves' ophthalmopathy. CDR3 protein: CASSSDRAVSTGELFF. The CDR3 DNA is TGTGCCAGCAGTTCCGACAGGGCTGTTTCCACCGGGGAGCTGTTTTTT.